This record covers a single TCR beta chain. The data were taken from a study of shared clonotypes between healthy human individuals. At the level of the study: The donors, two women and a few men, were aged 18 to 49.

Without sorting, samples used about 90 million PBMCs for genomic DNA. This CDR3 has 16 amino acids. Germline lookup yields CDR1 GTSNPN and CDR2 SVGIG (reference sequence). The J segment lost 3 bases and the V segment lost 2 bases, leaving 8 bases of the junction unmatched. The run depth of the assay was deep. In the original processing: Sequence data from immunoSEQ were junction-only and lacked quality scores; consequently, filtering differed. Some clones are missing from TCRdb's copy, which holds only in-frame ones; the method was immunoSEQ multiplex PCR. Clone size and V and J calls were adopted from that table, with D and trimming inferred from the DNA. The sample consists of some 500,000 clones, about 80% of them appearing once.

The sequenced sample was PBMCs. The sequence came from a woman between 35 and 50 years old in good health. Some clones in this sample may be carry-over from other donors' samples. The chain links TRBV30 to TRBJ2-2; 8 bases line up with TRBD2. The CDR3 DNA follows: TGTGCCTGGAGTTTAGGCACTAGCGGTCACACCGGGGAGCTGTTTTTT. Protein product: CAWSLGTSGHTGELFF.